The next 22 T cell receptor beta chains were all read from a single sample in a study of shared clonotypes between healthy human individuals. Here immunoSEQ multiplex PCR was the method, and the copy in TCRdb shows in-frame clones only, minus some. This table holds 1,500,000 or so clones, roughly 96% found once. Sequenced: naive CD4+ T cells sorted from blood. The subset here: CD45RA+ positively selected. Receptors were obtained from a man younger than 45 in good health.

This chain links TRBV18 with TRBJ1-2; D uncertain. From germline, CDR1 is KGHSH and CDR2 LQKENI. Trimming stripped 1 base from V and 8 bases from J, with 14 bases between. The CDR3 sequence is 14 residues long. CDR3 in amino acids: CASSPLERSVGYTF. CDR3 in DNA: TGTGCCAGCTCACCACTAGAGCGATCTGTCGGCTACACCTTC.

As DNA, the CDR3 is TGTGCCAGCAGCTCGCTAGCGGGAGGGCCGACCAATGAGCAGTTCTTC. Translated, it gives CASSSLAGGPTNEQFF. The genes are TRBV11-2 and TRBJ2-1; TRBD2 aligns across 12 bases. The V gene's germline CDR1 is SGHAT and CDR2 FQNNGV. This CDR3 region has 16 residues. The J segment lost 6 bases and the V segment lost 4 bases, leaving 7 bases of the junction unmatched.

On this clone: The same CDR3 also results from other DNA sequences found in this sample. The chain couples TRBV28 to TRBJ2-1; unclear D gene. CDR3 length equals 11 residues. The germline V gene encodes CDR1 MDHEN and CDR2 SYDVKM. Trimming took 2 bases from V and 9 from J, leaving 5 bases between them. The CDR3 DNA follows: TGTGCCAGCAGTTTAATTGGTGAGCAGTTCTTC. Residues: CASSLIGEQFF.

J is TRBJ2-5 and V is TRBV7-9; 14 bases agree with TRBD2. Germline CDR1 is SEHNR and CDR2 is FQNEAQ (reference sequence). The junction had 15 bases not matched to a gene; V was cut back by 8 bases and J by 4 bases. This CDR3 is built from 18 residues. CDR3 bases: TGTGCCAGCGGGGCCGGGGGGACTAGCGGGAGAGGAGGAGAGACCCAGTACTTC. Translating gives CASGAGGTSGRGGETQYF.

V and J are TRBV9 and TRBJ2-7; D is perhaps TRBD2 (5 bases). Trimming took off 3 bases at V and 10 bases at J, with 26 bases between the two ends. CDR3 length: 16 amino acids. Germline V CDR1 and CDR2: SGDLS, YYNGEE. In DNA, the CDR3 is TGTGCCAGCAGCGCAGGAGGCCGTGGAAGCGCTTCTCGTCAGTACTTC. Residues: CASSAGGRGSASRQYF.

CDR3 DNA: TGTGCCAGCAGCTTAGCGGGGAGGGTTCGAGAGACCCAGTACTTC. It encodes CASSLAGRVRETQYF. V and J are TRBV5-8 and TRBJ2-5; 7 nucleotides agree with TRBD2. J was trimmed by 4 bases and V by 2 bases; bases with no gene match: 8. Per the germline V gene, CDR1 is SGHTS and CDR2 is YDEGEE. The CDR3 totals 15 residues.

The chain joins TRBV6-1 to TRBJ2-7; the D gene is possibly TRBD2 (6 bases). CDR3 size: 17 residues. The germline V gene has CDR1 MNHNS and CDR2 SASEGT. Between the trimmed V and J ends, which lost 1 base and 1 base, there was a span of 17 bases. The CDR3 DNA reads as TGTGCCAGCAGTGAAGGCAGTTGGGGGGAGGCTTCCTACGAGCAGTACTTC. Protein sequence: CASSEGSWGEASYEQYF.

The chain is built from TRBV28 and TRBJ2-1, with 8 bases matching TRBD2. In germline, CDR1 is MDHEN, CDR2 SYDVKM. Germline trimming cut 3 bases from V and 7 bases from J; bases unmatched to any gene: 5. This CDR3 has 14 residues. The CDR3 nucleotides read TGTGCCAGCAGTTTCGTTGGCGGGAGGAATGAGCAGTTCTTC. Its protein product is CASSFVGGRNEQFF.

The rearrangement joins TRBV9 to TRBJ2-5; D is unclear. The CDR3 spans 13 residues. V was shortened by 7 bases and J by 5 bases, with 15 bases between the two germline ends. The germline gives CDR1 SGDLS, CDR2 YYNGEE. CDR3: CASSIGVWETQYF. As DNA, the CDR3 is TGTGCCAGCTCTATTGGTGTCTGGGAGACCCAGTACTTC.

This clone was detected only once. The rearrangement joins TRBV9 to TRBJ2-2, with D possibly TRBD1 on 5 matching bases. V lost 6 bases and J 2 bases, leaving 14 bases between the germline ends. The CDR3 is 15 residues long. Germline V lookup: CDR1 SGDLS, CDR2 YYNGEE. In DNA form, the CDR3 reads TGTGCCAGCAACCGCGAGACAGCTAACACCGGGGAGCTGTTTTTT. Its protein is CASNRETANTGELFF.

The V and J genes are TRBV27 and TRBJ2-3, with 7 bases fitting TRBD1. Germline V gene lookup returns CDR1 MNHEY and CDR2 SMNVEV (reference sequence). The V gene end was trimmed by 6 bases and the J gene end by 1 base; junction bases not matched to a gene: 10. The CDR3 has 16 residues. In nucleotides, the CDR3 is TGTGCCAGCAGCCTTAGACAGGGTGTCGGCACAGATACGCAGTATTTT. As protein: CASSLRQGVGTDTQYF.

The chain combines TRBV28 with TRBJ2-1, with 9 bases aligning to TRBD1. The germline V gene encodes CDR1 MDHEN and CDR2 SYDVKM. V was clipped by 5 bases and J by 9 bases; unmatched bases: 11. The CDR3 runs 15 residues. Here the CDR3 reads CASSPRGQGTGEQFF. The CDR3, as DNA: TGTGCCAGCAGTCCGAGGGGACAGGGAACCGGTGAGCAGTTCTTC.

This clone was seen only once. This chain links TRBV4-3 with TRBJ2-7, with 10 bases aligning to TRBD2. There are 20 residues in the CDR3. Trimming removed 0 bases from V and 2 bases from J; junction bases left unmatched: 16. CDR1 is LGHNA and CDR2 is YSLEER in the germline V gene. For the CDR3, the DNA is TGCGCCAGCAGCCAAGATCGTCCCGGGACTAGCGCGGGGGGGGCCTACGAGCAGTACTTC. Translated: CASSQDRPGTSAGGAYEQYF.

V and J are TRBV13 and TRBJ2-5; no reliable D call. The ends were cut back, 4 bases at V and 4 bases at J, with 16 bases in the middle. Germline V CDR1 and CDR2: PRHDT, FYEKMQ (reference sequence). This CDR3 is 15 amino acids long. The CDR3: CASSSSPTPLETQYF. CDR3 DNA: TGTGCCAGCAGCTCCAGTCCAACGCCGCTAGAGACCCAGTACTTC. The full variable domain, in which reference TRBV13 and TRBJ2-5 provide the parts outside the CDR3, is AAGVIQSPRHLIKEKRETATLKCYPIPRHDTVYWYQQGPGQDPQFLISFYEKMQSDKGSIPDRFSAQQFSDYHSELNMSSLELGDSALYFCASSSSPTPLETQYFGPGTRLLVL.

The genes are TRBV11-3 and TRBJ2-7; TRBD2 agrees at 7 bases. The trim removed 2 bases at V and 9 bases at J, leaving 7 bases unmatched. CDR1 is SGHNT, CDR2 YENEEA, per germline. The CDR3 has 13 residues. The CDR3 reads CASSLSAGSVQYF. CDR3 DNA sequence: TGTGCCAGCAGCTTATCAGCGGGATCTGTGCAGTACTTC.

This clone appeared once. The chain couples TRBV5-1 to TRBJ2-7; the D is unclear. CDR1 and CDR2 (germline): SGHRS, YFSETQ. The CDR3 runs 14 residues. V lost 4 bases and J 5 bases, leaving 16 bases between the germline ends. The CDR3 spells CASSTRPVGDEQYF. The DNA of the CDR3 is TGCGCCAGCAGCACGAGACCCGTTGGCGACGAGCAGTACTTC.

This clone was detected only once. The rearrangement uses TRBV6-5 and TRBJ1-3, with a weak D call TRBD1 (6 bases). This CDR3 is built from 16 residues. V shed 2 bases and J shed 0 bases, with 11 bases lying between them. Germline V lookup: CDR1 MNHEY, CDR2 SVGAGI. CDR3 in DNA: TGTGCCAGCAGTTACGGACAGAGTGTCTCTGGAAACACCATATATTTT. It translates to CASSYGQSVSGNTIYF.

This rearrangement joins TRBV28 to TRBJ2-4, with D perhaps matching TRBD1 or TRBD2 (5 bases each). CDR1 and CDR2 (germline): MDHEN, SYDVKM. The CDR3 spans 16 residues. V lost 0 bases and J 6 bases, leaving 15 bases between the germline ends. CDR3 in amino acids: CASSLWGPGRGNIQYF. CDR3 in DNA: TGTGCCAGCAGTTTATGGGGCCCGGGACGAGGAAACATTCAGTACTTC. Looking up the rest from reference TRBV28 and TRBJ2-4 gives the full variable domain: DVKVTQSSRYLVKRTGEKVFLECVQDMDHENMFWYRQDPGLGLRLIYFSYDVKMKEKGDIPEGYSVSREKKERFSLILESASTNQTSMYLCASSLWGPGRGNIQYFGAGTRLSVL.

CDR3 sequence: CASRLGQQWYEQYF. The CDR3, as DNA: TGTGCCAGCAGACTGGGACAGCAGTGGTACGAGCAGTACTTC. V usage is TRBV6-1 and J usage is TRBJ2-7; 7 positions agree with TRBD1. J gave up 4 bases and V 6 bases, and 9 bases lay outside the gene matches. The CDR3 runs 14 residues. Germline V gene lookup returns CDR1 MNHNS and CDR2 SASEGT.

The chain is built from TRBV4-2 and TRBJ2-7; the D is unclear. CDR3 size: 12 residues. The V end was cut by 4 bases, the J end by 0 bases, with 4 bases between. Germline loops: CDR1 LGHNA, CDR2 YNFKEQ. CDR3 protein: CASSPPSYEQYF. The CDR3 DNA reads TGTGCCAGCAGCCCGCCCTCCTACGAGCAGTACTTC.

The chain has TRBV27 and TRBJ2-7; a weak D match, TRBD1 (5 bases). Trimming pared 3 bases from V and 3 bases from J, leaving 15 bases between. The CDR3 length is 15 residues. The germline gives CDR1 MNHEY, CDR2 SMNVEV (reference sequence). The CDR3 spells CASSFRGASFYEQYF. For the CDR3, the DNA is TGTGCCAGCAGTTTTCGTGGGGCTTCGTTCTACGAGCAGTACTTC.

On this clone itself: Other DNA sequences from this sample encode an identical CDR3 as well. The chain uses TRBV5-1 and TRBJ2-3, with TRBD2 identical over 12 bases. The CDR3 spans 16 residues. Losses at the gene ends were 2 bases for V and 0 bases for J; bases not matched to a gene: 1. Germline values: CDR1 SGHRS, CDR2 YFSETQ. CDR3 DNA sequence: TGCGCCAGCAGCTTACTAGCGGGAGGAAGCACAGATACGCAGTATTTT. Translated: CASSLLAGGSTDTQYF.